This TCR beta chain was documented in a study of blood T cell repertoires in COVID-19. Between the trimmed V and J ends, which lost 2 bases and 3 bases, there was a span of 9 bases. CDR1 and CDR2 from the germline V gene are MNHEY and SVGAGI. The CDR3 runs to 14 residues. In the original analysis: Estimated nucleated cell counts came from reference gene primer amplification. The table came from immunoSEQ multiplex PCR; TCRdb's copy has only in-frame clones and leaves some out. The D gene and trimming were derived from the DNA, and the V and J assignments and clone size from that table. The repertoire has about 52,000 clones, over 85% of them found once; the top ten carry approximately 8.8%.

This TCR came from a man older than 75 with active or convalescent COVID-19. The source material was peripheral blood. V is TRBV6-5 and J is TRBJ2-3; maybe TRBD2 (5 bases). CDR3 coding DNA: TGTGCCAGCAGTTACAGGTGGGAGACAGATACGCAGTATTTT. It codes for CASSYRWETDTQYF.